This T cell receptor beta chain was sequenced during a study of shared clonotypes between healthy human individuals. Points from the study as a whole: A limitation of the genetic and exposure-history diversity represented arose from few donors. Generation of non-shared clonotypes was less probable than generation of clonotypes shared by all four donors. Naive subsets usually exceeded memory subsets in estimated richness.

For this clone: The target antigen is unknown.

The method was immunoSEQ multiplex PCR; TCRdb's version includes in-frame clones alone and lacks a portion of them. The sample lists roughly 1,500,000 clones, approximately 98.5% occurring once. Losses at the gene ends were 0 bases for V and 5 bases for J; bases not matched to a gene: 8. CDR1 is SQVTM, CDR2 ANQGSEA, per germline. The CDR3 length is 15 residues. The sequence was collected from a man between 25 and 39 years old in good health. Sequenced material: naive CD4+ T cells sorted from blood. Subset of the sample: CD45RA+ positively selected. The V call is TRBV29-1, the J call TRBJ2-5; TRBD1 matches 8 bases. The CDR3 DNA follows: TGCAGCGTTGAAGACCCGACAGGGGTTAGGGAGACCCAGTACTTC. This translates into CSVEDPTGVRETQYF. The whole variable domain, filled in from reference TRBV29-1 and TRBJ2-5, reads SAVISQKPSRDICQRGTSLTIQCQVDSQVTMMFWYRQQPGQSLTLIATANQGSEATYESGFVIDKFPISRPNLTFSTLTVSNMSPEDSSIYLCSVEDPTGVRETQYFGPGTRLLVL.